This entry concerns a single TCR beta chain. This CDR3 is built from 17 residues. CDR1 is SEHNR and CDR2 is FQNEAQ in the germline V gene (reference sequence). V was pared by 1 base and J by 2 bases, with 15 bases between. This specimen belongs to a study of control samples from healthy donors and cancer patients. The table came from immunoSEQ multiplex PCR; TCRdb's copy has only in-frame clones and leaves some out. In the table there are 69,000 or so clones, over 90% of which are singletons. The material sequenced was blood. The rearrangement uses TRBV7-9 and TRBJ2-1; the D gene could be TRBD1 or TRBD2 (5 bases each). The receptor was derived from a woman aged 30 to 39 in good health. CDR3 bases: TGTGCCAGCAGCTTAGGTGGTCTGGGGGAGACCTACAATGAGCAGTTCTTC. The encoded protein is CASSLGGLGETYNEQFF.